This T cell receptor (beta chain) was found in a study of shared clonotypes between healthy human individuals. This CDR3 has 15 amino acids. V was clipped by 6 bases and J by 5 bases, with 19 bases between them. Germline-derived CDR1 and CDR2 are MDHEN and SYDVKM. The table came from immunoSEQ multiplex PCR; TCRdb's copy has only in-frame clones and leaves some out. The sample yields fewer than 2.5 million clones, 80% to 95% seen once. Sequencing input: naive CD4+ T cells from PBMCs. Subset defined: CD45RA+ positively selected. This TCR was recovered from a man between 18 and 29 years old in good health. Some clones in this sample may be carry-over from other donors' samples. The chain couples TRBV28 to TRBJ2-5, with D perhaps being TRBD1 or TRBD2 (5 bases each). The CDR3 here is CASSSPRGTGETQYF. The DNA for the CDR3 is TGTGCCAGCAGCTCCCCGAGAGGGACGGGGGAGACCCAGTACTTC.